This TCR beta chain was sequenced for a study of lymphopenia after photon versus proton radiotherapy. In its sample, this clone was seen a few times. Per germline, CDR1 LNHDA and CDR2 SQIVND (reference sequence). This CDR3 spans 13 amino acids. The ends were cut back, 5 bases at V and 3 bases at J, with 10 bases in the middle. This table comes from immunoSEQ multiplex PCR, and its TCRdb copy is limited to in-frame clones, with some not included. The sample includes 25,000 to 30,000 clones, about 83% seen only once; the top ten take around 47%. The chain is built from TRBV19 and TRBJ1-2; no reliable D call. The source material was peripheral blood, sampled from a patient treated with proton-based radiotherapy. The source of this sequence is a woman aged 55-69 years with cholangiocarcinoma. Some clones in this sample may be carry-over from other donors' samples. This CDR3 reads CASSDGSYYGYTF. CDR3 coding DNA: TGTGCCAGTAGTGACGGGTCTTACTATGGCTACACCTTC.